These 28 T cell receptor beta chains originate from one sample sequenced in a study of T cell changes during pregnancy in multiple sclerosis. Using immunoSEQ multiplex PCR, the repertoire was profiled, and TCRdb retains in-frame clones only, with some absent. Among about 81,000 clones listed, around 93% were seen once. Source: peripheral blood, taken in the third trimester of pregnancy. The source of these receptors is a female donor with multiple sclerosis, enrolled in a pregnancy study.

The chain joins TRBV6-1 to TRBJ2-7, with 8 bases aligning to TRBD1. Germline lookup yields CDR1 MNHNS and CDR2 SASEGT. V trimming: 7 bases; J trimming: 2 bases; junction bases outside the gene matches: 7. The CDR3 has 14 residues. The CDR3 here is CASNIGQGPYEQYF. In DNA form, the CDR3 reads TGTGCCAGCAATATCGGACAGGGCCCCTACGAGCAGTACTTC.

Written as DNA, the CDR3 is TGTGCCAGCAGTGAAGGGACTTTGAACACTGAAGCTTTCTTT. Its protein product is CASSEGTLNTEAFF. This sequence joins TRBV2 and TRBJ1-1; D is unclear. Germline values: CDR1 SNHLY, CDR2 FYNNEI. This CDR3 is 14 amino acids long. The V and J ends lost 1 base and 0 bases respectively, with 6 bases between them.

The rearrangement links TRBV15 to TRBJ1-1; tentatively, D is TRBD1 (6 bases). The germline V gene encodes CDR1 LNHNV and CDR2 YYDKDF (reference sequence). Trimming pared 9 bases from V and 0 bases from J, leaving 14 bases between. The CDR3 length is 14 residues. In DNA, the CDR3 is TGTGCCACTAACTCGGGACATCTGAACACTGAAGCTTTCTTT. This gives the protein CATNSGHLNTEAFF. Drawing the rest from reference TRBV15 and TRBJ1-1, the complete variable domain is DAMVIQNPRYQVTQFGKPVTLSCSQTLNHNVMYWYQQKSSQAPKLLFHYYDKDFNNEADTPDNFQSRRPNTSFCFLDIRSPGLGDTAMYLCATNSGHLNTEAFFGQGTRLTVV.

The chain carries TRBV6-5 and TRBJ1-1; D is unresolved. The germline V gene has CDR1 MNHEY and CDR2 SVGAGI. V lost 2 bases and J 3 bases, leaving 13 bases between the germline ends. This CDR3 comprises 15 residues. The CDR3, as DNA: TGTGCCAGCAGTTACCTCGAGTGGAGGGACACTGAAGCTTTCTTT. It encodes CASSYLEWRDTEAFF.

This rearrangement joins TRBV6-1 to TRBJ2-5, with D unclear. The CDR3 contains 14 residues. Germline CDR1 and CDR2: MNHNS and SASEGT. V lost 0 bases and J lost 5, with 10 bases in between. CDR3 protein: CASSEAVSSETQYF. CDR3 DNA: TGTGCCAGCAGTGAAGCCGTTAGCAGTGAGACCCAGTACTTC.

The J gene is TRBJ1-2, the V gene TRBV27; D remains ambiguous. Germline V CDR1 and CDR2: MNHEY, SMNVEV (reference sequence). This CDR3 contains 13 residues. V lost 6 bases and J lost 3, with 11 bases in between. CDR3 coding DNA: TGTGCCAGCAGGGAGGAGGGAGACTATGGCTACACCTTC. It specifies CASREEGDYGYTF.

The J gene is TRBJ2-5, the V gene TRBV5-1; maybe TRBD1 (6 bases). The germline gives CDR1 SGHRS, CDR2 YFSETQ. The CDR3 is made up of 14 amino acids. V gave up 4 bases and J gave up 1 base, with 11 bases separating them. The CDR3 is CASSDTGSQETQYF. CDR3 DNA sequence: TGCGCCAGCAGCGATACAGGGTCCCAAGAGACCCAGTACTTC. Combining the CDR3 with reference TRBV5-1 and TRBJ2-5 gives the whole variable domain KAGVTQTPRYLIKTRGQQVTLSCSPISGHRSVSWYQQTPGQGLQFLFEYFSETQRNKGNFPGRFSGRQFSNSRSEMNVSTLELGDSALYLCASSDTGSQETQYFGPGTRLLVL.

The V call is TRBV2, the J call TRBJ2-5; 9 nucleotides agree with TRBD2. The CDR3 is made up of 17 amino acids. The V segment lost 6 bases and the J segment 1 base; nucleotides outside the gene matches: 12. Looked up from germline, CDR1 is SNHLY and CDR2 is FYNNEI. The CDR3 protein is CASRSGGASGAQETQYF. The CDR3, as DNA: TGTGCCAGCAGGTCCGGTGGGGCTAGCGGGGCCCAAGAGACCCAGTACTTC.

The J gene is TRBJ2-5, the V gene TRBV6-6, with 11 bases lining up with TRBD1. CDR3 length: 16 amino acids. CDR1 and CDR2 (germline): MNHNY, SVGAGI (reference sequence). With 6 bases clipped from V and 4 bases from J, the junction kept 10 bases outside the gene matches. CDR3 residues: CASRTGQGVLRETQYF. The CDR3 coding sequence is TGTGCCAGCAGGACGGGACAGGGGGTTTTAAGAGAGACCCAGTACTTC.

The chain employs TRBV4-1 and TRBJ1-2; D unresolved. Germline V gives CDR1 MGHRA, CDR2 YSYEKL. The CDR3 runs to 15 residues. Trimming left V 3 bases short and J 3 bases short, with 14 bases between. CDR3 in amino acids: CASSHGRGSDYGYTF. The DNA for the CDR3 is TGCGCCAGCAGCCACGGACGGGGATCGGACTATGGCTACACCTTC.

The CDR3 spells CASSPGGAIFIQYF. CDR3 nucleotide sequence: TGCGCCAGCAGCCCCGGGGGGGCCATTTTTATTCAGTACTTC. The V call is TRBV5-1, the J call TRBJ2-4; 8 nucleotides agree with TRBD2. V lost 4 bases and J lost 10; bases outside the gene matches: 10. The CDR3 spans 14 residues. The germline V gene encodes CDR1 SGHRS and CDR2 YFSETQ.

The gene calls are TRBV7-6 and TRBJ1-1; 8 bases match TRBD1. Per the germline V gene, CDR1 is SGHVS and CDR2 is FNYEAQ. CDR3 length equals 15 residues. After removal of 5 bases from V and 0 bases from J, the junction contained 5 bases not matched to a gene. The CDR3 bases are TGTGCCAGCAGCCTTAGACAGGGGATGAACACTGAAGCTTTCTTT. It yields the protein CASSLRQGMNTEAFF. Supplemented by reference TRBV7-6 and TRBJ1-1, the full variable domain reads GAGVSQSPRYKVTKRGQDVALRCDPISGHVSLYWYRQALGQGPEFLTYFNYEAQQDKSGLPNDRFSAERPEGSISTLTIQRTEQRDSAMYRCASSLRQGMNTEAFFGQGTRLTVV.

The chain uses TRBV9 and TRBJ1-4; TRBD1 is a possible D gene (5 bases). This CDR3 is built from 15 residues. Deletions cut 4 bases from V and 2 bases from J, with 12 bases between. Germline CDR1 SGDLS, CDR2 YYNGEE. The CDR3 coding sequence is TGTGCCAGCAGCTTGCAGGGTGCTACTAATGAAAAACTGTTTTTT. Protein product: CASSLQGATNEKLFF.

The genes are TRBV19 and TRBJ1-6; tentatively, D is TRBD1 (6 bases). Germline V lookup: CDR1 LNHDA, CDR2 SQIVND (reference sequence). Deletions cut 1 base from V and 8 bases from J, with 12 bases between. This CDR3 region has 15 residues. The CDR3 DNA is TGTGCCAGTAGTATAGGGAACAGGGATTATTCACCCCTCCACTTT. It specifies CASSIGNRDYSPLHF.

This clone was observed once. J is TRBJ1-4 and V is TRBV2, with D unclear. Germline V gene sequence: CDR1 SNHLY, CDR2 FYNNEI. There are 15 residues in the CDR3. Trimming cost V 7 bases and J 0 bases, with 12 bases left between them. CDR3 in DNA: TGTGCCAGCAAGCGTGACTCTGCAACTAATGAAAAACTGTTTTTT. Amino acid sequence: CASKRDSATNEKLFF.

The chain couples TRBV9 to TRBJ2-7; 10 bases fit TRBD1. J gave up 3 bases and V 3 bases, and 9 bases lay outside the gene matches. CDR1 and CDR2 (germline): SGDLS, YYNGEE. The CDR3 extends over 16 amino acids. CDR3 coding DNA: TGTGCCAGCAGCGCGGGATCGACAGGGGGCGTCTACGAGCAGTACTTC. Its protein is CASSAGSTGGVYEQYF.

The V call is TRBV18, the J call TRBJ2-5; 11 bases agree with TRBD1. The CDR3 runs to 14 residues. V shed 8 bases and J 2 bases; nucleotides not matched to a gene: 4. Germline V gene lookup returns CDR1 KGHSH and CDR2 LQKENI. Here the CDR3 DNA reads TGTGCCAGCACCGGGACAGGGGGTCAAGAGACCCAGTACTTC. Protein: CASTGTGGQETQYF. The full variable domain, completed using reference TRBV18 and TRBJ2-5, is NAGVMQNPRHLVRRRGQEARLRCSPMKGHSHVYWYRQLPEEGLKFMVYLQKENIIDESGMPKERFSAEFPKEGPSILRIQQVVRGDSAAYFCASTGTGGQETQYFGPGTRLLVL.

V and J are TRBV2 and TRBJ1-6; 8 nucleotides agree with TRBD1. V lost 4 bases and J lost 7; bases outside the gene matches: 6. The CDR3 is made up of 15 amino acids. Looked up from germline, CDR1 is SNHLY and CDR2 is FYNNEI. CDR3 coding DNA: TGTGCCAGCAGTGCTGGGACAGGCGGAAATTCACCCCTCCACTTT. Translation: CASSAGTGGNSPLHF.

CDR3 region: CASKNLPPYEQYF. As DNA, the CDR3 is TGTGCCAGCAAGAATCTACCTCCCTACGAGCAGTACTTC. The chain recombines TRBV6-6 with TRBJ2-7; D unresolved. The CDR3 loop spans 13 amino acids. Trimming cost V 7 bases and J 2 bases, with 12 bases left between them. Germline V CDR1 and CDR2: MNHNY, SVGAGI (reference sequence).

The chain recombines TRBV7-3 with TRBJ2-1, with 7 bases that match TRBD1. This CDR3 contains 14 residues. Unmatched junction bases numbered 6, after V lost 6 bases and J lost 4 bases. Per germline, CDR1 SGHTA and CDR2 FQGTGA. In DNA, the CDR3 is TGTGCCAGCAGAGCCGGGACAGAGTACAATGAGCAGTTCTTC. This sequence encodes CASRAGTEYNEQFF.

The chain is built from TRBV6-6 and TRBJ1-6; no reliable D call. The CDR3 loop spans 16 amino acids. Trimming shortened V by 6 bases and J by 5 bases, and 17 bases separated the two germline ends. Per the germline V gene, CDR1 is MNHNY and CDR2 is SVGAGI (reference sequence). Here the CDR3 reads CASRPRRVKDNSPLHF. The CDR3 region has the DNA TGTGCCAGCAGGCCTCGGAGGGTAAAGGATAATTCACCCCTCCACTTT.

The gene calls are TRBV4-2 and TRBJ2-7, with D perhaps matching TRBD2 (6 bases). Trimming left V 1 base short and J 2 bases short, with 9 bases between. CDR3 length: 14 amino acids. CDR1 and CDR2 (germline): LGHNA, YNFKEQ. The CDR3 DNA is TGTGCCAGCAGCCAAGGGGGGGAAGCCTACGAGCAGTACTTC. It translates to CASSQGGEAYEQYF.

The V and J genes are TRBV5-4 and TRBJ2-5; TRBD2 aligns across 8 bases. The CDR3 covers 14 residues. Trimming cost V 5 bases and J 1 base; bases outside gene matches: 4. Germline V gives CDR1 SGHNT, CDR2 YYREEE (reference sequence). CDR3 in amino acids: CASSHLAGQETQYF. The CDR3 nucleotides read TGTGCCAGCAGTCATCTAGCGGGCCAAGAGACCCAGTACTTC. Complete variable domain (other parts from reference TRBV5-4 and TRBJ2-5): ETGVTQSPTHLIKTRGQQVTLRCSSQSGHNTVSWYQQALGQGPQFIFQYYREEENGRGNFPPRFSGLQFPNYSSELNVNALELDDSALYLCASSHLAGQETQYFGPGTRLLVL.

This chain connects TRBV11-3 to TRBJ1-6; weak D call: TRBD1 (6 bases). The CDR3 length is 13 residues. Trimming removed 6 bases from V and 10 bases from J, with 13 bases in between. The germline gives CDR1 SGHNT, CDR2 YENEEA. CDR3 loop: CASSSGQSSPLHF. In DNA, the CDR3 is TGTGCCAGCAGTTCAGGACAGTCCTCACCCCTCCACTTT.

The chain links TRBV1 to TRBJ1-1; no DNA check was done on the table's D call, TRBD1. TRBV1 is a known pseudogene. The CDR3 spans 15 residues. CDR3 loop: CTSSQRHDRPIEAFF. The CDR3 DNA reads TGCACCAGCAGCCAAAGGCATGACAGGCCTATTGAAGCTTTCTTT.

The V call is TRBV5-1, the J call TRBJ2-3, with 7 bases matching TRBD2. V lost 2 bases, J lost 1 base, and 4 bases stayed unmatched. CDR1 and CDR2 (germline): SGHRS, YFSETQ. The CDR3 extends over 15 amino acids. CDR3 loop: CASSLLTSGTDTQYF. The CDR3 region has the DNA TGCGCCAGCAGCTTACTCACTAGCGGCACAGATACGCAGTATTTT.

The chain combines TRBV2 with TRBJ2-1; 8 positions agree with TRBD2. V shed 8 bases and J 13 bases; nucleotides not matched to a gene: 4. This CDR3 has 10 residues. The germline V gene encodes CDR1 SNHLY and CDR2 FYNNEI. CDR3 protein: CASDGGGQFF. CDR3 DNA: TGTGCCAGCGACGGGGGGGGCCAGTTCTTC.

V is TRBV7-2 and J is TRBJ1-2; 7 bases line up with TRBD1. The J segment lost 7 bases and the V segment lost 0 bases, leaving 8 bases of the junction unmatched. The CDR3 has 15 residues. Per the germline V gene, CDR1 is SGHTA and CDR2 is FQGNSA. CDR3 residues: CASSLAPGGTGGYTF. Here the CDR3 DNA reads TGTGCCAGCAGCTTAGCACCAGGGGGGACGGGTGGCTACACCTTC.